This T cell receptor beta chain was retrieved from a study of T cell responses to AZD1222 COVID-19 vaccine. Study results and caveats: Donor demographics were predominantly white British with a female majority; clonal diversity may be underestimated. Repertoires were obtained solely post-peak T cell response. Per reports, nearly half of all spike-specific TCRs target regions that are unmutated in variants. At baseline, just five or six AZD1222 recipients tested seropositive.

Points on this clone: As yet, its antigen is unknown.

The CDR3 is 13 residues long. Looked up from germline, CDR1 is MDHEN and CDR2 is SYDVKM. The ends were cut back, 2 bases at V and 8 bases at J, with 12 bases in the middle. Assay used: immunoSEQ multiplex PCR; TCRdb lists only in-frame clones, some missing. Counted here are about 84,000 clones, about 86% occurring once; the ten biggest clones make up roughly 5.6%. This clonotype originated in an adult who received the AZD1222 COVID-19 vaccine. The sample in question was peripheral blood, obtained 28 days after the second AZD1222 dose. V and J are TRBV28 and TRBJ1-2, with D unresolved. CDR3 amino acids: CASSLRTVRGYTF. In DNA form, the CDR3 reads TGTGCCAGCAGTTTACGTACAGTTAGGGGCTACACCTTC.